The T cell receptor (beta chain) described here comes from a study of cytomegalovirus exposure and HLA in healthy donors. Study results and caveats: Per published reports, the classifier diagnosed cytomegalovirus status with high specificity and sensitivity.

Trimming pared 5 bases from V and 5 bases from J, leaving 16 bases between. This CDR3 contains 15 residues. The germline V gene encodes CDR1 SGHTA and CDR2 FQGNSA. The PCR ran on 60 Vbeta and 13 Jbeta primers. Clones were sequenced by immunoSEQ multiplex PCR, and TCRdb holds only the in-frame ones, with some missing. Of more than 70,000 clones in the sample, under 85% were seen once. Note on this clone: Antigen unknown.

The clonotype comes from a boy aged 10-17 years in good health and CMV-seronegative. Source material: PBMCs. J is TRBJ2-1 and V is TRBV7-2; TRBD2 is a possible D gene (6 bases). The CDR3 region has the DNA TGTGCCAGCAGCCGCGGGATGCCCAGAGACAATGAGCAGTTCTTC. Amino acid sequence: CASSRGMPRDNEQFF.